This T cell receptor beta chain was observed in a study of T cell repertoires in cytomegalovirus infection. In the study overall: Indications came from public TCR beta signatures; they pointed to CMV infection and to a matching HLA type. Study results and limitations: HLA-C-restricted TCR beta clonotypes specific for CMV led the ex vivo response.

The CDR3 length is 12 residues. Germline V lookup: CDR1 SGHTA, CDR2 FQGNSA. A single record per CDR3 protein comes from TCRdb applying MiXCR to the reads. This table has about 85,000 distinct CDR3 sequences, around 49% appearing once. This clonotype was detected a few times. Its antigen is unidentified. The source is a human donor in good health (CMV status not recorded). Some clones in this sample may be carry-over from other donors' samples. Sequenced here: CD8+ T cells from cultured PBMCs, sampled from culture after CMV antigen stimulation. This chain uses TRBV7-2 with TRBJ1-5, with D possibly TRBD1 on 5 matching bases. For the CDR3, the DNA is TGTGCTATTACAGGTGACAATCAGCCCCAGCATTTT. It specifies CAITGDNQPQHF.